The clone carrying this TCR beta chain occurred many times. The antigen remains unidentified. The sample originates from a study of metastatic and nonmetastatic thyroid tumors. The V segment lost 5 bases and the J segment 11 bases; nucleotides outside the gene matches: 7. Germline CDR1 is SGHAT and CDR2 is FQNNGV. The CDR3 contains 12 residues. Overall study findings and caveats: According to reports, the diversity of TCR beta was significantly higher in malignant thyroid tumors than in benign nodules, and this held in both blood and tumor samples.

TCRdb re-processed the PCR reads through MiXCR. The table has some 31,000 clones, over 15% seen once. No patient received treatment before thyroid surgery. Sequencing was carried out using blood. This chain links TRBV11-2 with TRBJ1-1; 8 nucleotides line up with TRBD1. The clonotype originates from a female donor with papillary thyroid cancer or a benign thyroid nodule (not recorded which). Some clones in this sample may be carry-over from other donors' samples. The CDR3 region is CASSPQGALAFF. CDR3 bases: TGTGCCAGCAGCCCGCAGGGGGCGCTGGCTTTCTTT.